What follows is one TCR beta chain and its context. The antigen is not known. This record belongs to a study of T cells in Graves' hyperthyroidism and ophthalmopathy. Study-wide background: Prior to any treatment, at the point of initial diagnosis, peripheral blood was collected. Study findings and constraints: A model built on 13 V-J features separated ophthalmopathy from stable hyperthyroidism.

Amplification targeted TCR beta CDR3 regions from RNA transcripts. During a first-round RT-PCR of the TCR CDR3, the HTBI primer set was used. TCRdb re-called the multiplex PCR reads through MiXCR, storing one row per CDR3 protein. Of about 300,000 distinct CDR3 sequences detected, approximately 16% appear once; the ten largest clones hold around 34%. Trimming cost V 2 bases and J 6 bases; bases outside gene matches: 7. The CDR3 length is 14 residues. Germline CDR1 is SGHRS and CDR2 is YFSETQ. The hyperthyroidism was newly diagnosed and had lasted under 2 months; the patients were aged 18 to 65. Lactation, pregnancy, other autoimmune disease or uncontrolled infection excluded patients.

The sequence derives from a man aged 25 to 40 with Graves' hyperthyroidism. The sequenced material came from blood. The V and J genes are TRBV5-1 and TRBJ1-2; TRBD1 agrees at 7 bases. The CDR3 here is CASSFPGTVNGYTF. Here the CDR3 DNA reads TGCGCCAGCAGCTTCCCCGGGACAGTAAATGGCTACACCTTC.